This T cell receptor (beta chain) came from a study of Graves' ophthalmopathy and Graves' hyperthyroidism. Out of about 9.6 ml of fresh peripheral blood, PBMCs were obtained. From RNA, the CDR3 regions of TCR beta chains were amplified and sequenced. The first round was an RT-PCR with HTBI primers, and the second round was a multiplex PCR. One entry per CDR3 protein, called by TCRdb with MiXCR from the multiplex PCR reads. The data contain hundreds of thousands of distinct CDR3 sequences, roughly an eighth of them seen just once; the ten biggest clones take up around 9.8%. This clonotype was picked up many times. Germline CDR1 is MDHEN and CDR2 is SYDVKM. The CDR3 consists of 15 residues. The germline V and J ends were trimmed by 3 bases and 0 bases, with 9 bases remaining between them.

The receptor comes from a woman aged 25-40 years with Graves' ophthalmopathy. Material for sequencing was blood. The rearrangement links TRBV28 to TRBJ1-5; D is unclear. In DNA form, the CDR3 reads TGTGCCAGCAGTTTCCCGACATATAGCAATCAGCCCCAGCATTTT. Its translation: CASSFPTYSNQPQHF.